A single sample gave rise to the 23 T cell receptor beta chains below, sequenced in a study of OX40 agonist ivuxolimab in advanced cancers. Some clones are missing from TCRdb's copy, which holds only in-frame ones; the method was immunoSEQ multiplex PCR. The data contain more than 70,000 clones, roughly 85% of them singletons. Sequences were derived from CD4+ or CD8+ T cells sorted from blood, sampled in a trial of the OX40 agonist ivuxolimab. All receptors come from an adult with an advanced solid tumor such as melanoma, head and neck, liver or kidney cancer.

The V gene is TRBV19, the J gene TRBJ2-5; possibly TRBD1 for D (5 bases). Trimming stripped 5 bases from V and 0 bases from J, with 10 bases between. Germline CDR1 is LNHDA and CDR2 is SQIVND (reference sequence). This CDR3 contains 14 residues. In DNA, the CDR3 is TGTGCCAGTAGTCAGGGCCTGTACCAAGAGACCCAGTACTTC. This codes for CASSQGLYQETQYF.

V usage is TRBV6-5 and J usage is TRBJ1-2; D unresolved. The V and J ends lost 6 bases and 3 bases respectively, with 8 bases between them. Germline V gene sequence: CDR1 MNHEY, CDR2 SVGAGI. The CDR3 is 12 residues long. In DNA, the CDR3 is TGTGCCAGCAGCCCCGAATACTATGGCTACACCTTC. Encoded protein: CASSPEYYGYTF.

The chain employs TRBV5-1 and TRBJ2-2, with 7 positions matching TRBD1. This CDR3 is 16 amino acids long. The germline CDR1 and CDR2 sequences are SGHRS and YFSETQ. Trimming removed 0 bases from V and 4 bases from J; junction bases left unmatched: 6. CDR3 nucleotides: TGCGCCAGCAGCTTGGTCGGGACAGCTATCACCGGGGAGCTGTTTTTT. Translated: CASSLVGTAITGELFF.

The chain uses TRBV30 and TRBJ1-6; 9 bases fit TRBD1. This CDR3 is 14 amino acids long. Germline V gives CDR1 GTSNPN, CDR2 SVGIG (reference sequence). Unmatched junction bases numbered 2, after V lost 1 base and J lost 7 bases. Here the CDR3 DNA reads TGTGCCTGGAGTGCGGGACAGGGCAATTCACCCCTCCACTTT. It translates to CAWSAGQGNSPLHF.

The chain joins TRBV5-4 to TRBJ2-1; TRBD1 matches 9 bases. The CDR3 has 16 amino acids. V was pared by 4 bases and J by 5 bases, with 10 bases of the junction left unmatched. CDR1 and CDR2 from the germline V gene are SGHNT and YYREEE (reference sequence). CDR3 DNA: TGTGCCAGCAGCGGGGGAACAGGGGGCAATCACAATGAGCAGTTCTTC. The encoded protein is CASSGGTGGNHNEQFF.

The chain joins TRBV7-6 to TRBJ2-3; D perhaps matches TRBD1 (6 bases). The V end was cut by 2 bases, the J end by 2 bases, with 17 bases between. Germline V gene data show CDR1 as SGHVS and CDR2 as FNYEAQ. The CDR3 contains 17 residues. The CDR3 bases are TGTGCCAGCAGCTTAAGTACCCAGGGGCAGAACACAGATACGCAGTATTTT. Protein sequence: CASSLSTQGQNTDTQYF.

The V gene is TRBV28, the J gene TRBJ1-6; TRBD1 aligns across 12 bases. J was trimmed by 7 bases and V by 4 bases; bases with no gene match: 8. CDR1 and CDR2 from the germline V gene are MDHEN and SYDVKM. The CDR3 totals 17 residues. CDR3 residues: CASSSGTGGNWNSPLHF. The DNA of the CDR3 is TGTGCCAGCAGTTCAGGGACAGGGGGCAATTGGAATTCACCCCTCCACTTT.

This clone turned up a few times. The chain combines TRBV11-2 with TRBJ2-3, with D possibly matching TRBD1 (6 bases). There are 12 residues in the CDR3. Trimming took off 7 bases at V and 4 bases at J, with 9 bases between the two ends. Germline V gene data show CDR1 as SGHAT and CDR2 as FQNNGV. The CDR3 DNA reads TGTGCCAGCAACCCAGGGGCAGATACGCAGTATTTT. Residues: CASNPGADTQYF.

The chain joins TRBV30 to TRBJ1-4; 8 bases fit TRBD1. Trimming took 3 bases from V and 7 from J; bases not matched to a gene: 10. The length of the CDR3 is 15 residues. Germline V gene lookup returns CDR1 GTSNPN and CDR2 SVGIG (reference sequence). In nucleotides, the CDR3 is TGTGCCTGGAGAACAAGGACAGGGTGGAGTGAAAAACTGTTTTTT. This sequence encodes CAWRTRTGWSEKLFF.

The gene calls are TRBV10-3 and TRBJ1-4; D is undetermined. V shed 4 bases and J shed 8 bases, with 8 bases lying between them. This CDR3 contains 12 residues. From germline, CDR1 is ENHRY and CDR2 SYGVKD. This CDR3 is CAISVEQEKLFF. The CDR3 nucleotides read TGTGCCATCAGTGTGGAACAAGAAAAACTGTTTTTT.

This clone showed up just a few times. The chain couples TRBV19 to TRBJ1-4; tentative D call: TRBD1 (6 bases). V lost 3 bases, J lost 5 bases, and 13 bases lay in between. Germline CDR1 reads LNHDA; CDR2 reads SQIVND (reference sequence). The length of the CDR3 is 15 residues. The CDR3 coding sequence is TGTGCCAGTAGTATTTCGAGACAGGTCAATGAAAAACTGTTTTTT. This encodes CASSISRQVNEKLFF.

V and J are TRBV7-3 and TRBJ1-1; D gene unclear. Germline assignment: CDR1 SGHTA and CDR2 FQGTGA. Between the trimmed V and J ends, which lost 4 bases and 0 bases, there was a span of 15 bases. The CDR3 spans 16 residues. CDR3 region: CASSSFRQRLNTEAFF. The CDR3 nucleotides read TGTGCCAGCAGCTCCTTCCGTCAACGGCTGAACACTGAAGCTTTCTTT.

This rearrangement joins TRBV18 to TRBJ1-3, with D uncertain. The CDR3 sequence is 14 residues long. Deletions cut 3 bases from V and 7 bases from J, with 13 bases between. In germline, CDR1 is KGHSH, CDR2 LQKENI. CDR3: CASSPSNGRNTIYF. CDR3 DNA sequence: TGTGCCAGCTCACCTAGCAACGGAAGGAACACCATATATTTT.

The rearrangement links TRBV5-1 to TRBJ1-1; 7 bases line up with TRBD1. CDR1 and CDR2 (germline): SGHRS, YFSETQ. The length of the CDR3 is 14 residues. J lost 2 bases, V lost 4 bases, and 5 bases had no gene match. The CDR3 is CASSQGQINTEAFF. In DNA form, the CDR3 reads TGCGCCAGCAGCCAGGGACAGATAAACACTGAAGCTTTCTTT.

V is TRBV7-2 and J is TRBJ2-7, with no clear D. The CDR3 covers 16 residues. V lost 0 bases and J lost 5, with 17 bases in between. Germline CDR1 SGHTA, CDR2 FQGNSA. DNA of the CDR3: TGTGCCAGCAGCTTAGCGCAGTACGGCGGTAGGGACGAGCAGTACTTC. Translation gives CASSLAQYGGRDEQYF.

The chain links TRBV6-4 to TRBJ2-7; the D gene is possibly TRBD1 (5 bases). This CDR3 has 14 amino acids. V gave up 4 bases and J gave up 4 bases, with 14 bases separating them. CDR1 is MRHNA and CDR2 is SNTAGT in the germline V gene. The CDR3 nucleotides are TGTGCCAGCAGTGTCCTCACAGGCTATTACGAGCAGTACTTC. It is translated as CASSVLTGYYEQYF.

The CDR3 sequence: CASSQQRGDLNSLWGAKNIQYF. CDR3 in DNA: TGTGCCAGCAGCCAACAAAGGGGGGATCTTAACTCCCTTTGGGGGGCCAAAAACATTCAGTACTTC. The chain combines TRBV28 with TRBJ2-4, with D perhaps assigned TRBD1 or TRBD2 (6 bases each). Germline CDR1 reads MDHEN; CDR2 reads SYDVKM. The CDR3 has 22 amino acids. Trimming took 6 bases from V and 1 from J, leaving 34 bases between them.

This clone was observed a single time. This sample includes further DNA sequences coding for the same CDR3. The CDR3 DNA follows: TGTGCCAGCAGCTTAAGCTCGAACACTGAAGCTTTCTTT. Protein product: CASSLSSNTEAFF. The V and J genes are TRBV7-3 and TRBJ1-1; D is uncertain. V was clipped by 1 base and J by 1 base, with 4 bases between them. The CDR3 is 13 amino acids. Germline CDR1 SGHTA, CDR2 FQGTGA.

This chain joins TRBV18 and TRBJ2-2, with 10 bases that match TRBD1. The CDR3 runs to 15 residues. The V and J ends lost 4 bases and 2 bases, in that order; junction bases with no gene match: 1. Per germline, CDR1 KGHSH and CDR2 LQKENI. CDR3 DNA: TGTGCCAGCTCACGACAGGGGGCCAACACCGGGGAGCTGTTTTTT. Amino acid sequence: CASSRQGANTGELFF.

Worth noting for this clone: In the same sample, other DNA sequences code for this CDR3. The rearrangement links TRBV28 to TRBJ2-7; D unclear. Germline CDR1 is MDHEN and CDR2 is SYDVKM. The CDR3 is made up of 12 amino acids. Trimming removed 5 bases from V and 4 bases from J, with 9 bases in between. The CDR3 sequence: CASSLSKYEQYF. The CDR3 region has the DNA TGTGCCAGCAGTCTATCTAAGTACGAGCAGTACTTC.

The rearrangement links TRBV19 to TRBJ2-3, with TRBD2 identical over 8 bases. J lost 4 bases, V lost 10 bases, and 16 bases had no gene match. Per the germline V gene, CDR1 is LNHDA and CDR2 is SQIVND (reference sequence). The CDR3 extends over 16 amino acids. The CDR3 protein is CATEGGSGGAADTQYF. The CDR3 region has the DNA TGTGCCACCGAGGGGGGGAGCGGGGGAGCGGCAGATACGCAGTATTTT. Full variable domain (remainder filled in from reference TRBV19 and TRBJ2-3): DGGITQSPKYLFRKEGQNVTLSCEQNLNHDAMYWYRQDPGQGLRLIYYSQIVNDFQKGDIAEGYSVSREKKESFPLTVTSAQKNPTAFYLCATEGGSGGAADTQYFGPGTRLTVL.

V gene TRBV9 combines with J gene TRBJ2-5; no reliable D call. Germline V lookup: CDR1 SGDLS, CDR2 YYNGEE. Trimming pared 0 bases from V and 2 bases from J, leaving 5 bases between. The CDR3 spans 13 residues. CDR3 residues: CASSVAFQETQYF. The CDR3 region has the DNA TGTGCCAGCAGCGTAGCCTTTCAAGAGACCCAGTACTTC.

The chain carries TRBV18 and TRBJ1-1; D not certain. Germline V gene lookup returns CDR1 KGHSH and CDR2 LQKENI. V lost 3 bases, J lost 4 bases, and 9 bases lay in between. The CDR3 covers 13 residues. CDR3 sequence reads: CASSPGLGTEAFF. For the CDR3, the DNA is TGTGCCAGCTCACCCGGCTTGGGCACTGAAGCTTTCTTT.